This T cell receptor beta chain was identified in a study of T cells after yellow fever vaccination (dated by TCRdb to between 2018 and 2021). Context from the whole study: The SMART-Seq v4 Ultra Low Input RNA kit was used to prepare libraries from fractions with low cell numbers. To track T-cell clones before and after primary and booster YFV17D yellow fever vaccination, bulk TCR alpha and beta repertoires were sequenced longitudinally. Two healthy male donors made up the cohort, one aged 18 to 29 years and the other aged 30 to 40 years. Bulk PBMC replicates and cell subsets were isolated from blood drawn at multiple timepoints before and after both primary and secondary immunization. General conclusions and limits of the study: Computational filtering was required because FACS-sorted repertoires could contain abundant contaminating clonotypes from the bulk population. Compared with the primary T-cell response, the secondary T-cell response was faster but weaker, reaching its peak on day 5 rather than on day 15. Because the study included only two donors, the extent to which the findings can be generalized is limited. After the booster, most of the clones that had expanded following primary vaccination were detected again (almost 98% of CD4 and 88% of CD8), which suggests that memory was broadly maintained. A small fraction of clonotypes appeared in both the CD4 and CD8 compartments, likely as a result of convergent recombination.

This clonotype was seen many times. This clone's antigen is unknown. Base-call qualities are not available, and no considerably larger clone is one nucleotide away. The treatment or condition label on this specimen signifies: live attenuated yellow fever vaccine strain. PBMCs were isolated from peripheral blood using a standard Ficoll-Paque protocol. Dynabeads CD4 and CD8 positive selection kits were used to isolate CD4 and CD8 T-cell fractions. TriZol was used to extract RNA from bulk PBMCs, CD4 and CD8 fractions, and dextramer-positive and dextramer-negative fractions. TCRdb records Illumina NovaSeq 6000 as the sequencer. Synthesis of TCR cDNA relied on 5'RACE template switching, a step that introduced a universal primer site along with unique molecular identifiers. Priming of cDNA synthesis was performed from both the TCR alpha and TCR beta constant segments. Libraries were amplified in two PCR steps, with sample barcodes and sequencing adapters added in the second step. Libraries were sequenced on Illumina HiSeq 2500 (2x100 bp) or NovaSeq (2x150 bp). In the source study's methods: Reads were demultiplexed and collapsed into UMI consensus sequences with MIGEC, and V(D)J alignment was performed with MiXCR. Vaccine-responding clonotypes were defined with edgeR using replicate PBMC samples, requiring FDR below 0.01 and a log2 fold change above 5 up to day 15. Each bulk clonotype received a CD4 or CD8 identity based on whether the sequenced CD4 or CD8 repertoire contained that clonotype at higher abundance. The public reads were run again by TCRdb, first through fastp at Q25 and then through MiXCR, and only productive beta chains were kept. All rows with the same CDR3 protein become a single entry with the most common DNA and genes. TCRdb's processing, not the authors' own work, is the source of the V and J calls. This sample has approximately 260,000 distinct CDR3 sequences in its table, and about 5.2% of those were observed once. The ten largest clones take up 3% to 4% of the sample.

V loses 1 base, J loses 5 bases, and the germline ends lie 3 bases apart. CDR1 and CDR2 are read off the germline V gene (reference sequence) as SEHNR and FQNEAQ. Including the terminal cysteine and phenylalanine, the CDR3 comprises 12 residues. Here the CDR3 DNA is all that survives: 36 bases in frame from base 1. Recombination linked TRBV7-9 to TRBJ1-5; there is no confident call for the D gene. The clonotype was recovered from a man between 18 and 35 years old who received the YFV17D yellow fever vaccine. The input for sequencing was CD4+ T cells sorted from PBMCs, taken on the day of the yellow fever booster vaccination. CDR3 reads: CASSLDDQPQHF. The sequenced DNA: TGTGCCAGCAGCTTAGATGATCAGCCCCAGCATTTT.